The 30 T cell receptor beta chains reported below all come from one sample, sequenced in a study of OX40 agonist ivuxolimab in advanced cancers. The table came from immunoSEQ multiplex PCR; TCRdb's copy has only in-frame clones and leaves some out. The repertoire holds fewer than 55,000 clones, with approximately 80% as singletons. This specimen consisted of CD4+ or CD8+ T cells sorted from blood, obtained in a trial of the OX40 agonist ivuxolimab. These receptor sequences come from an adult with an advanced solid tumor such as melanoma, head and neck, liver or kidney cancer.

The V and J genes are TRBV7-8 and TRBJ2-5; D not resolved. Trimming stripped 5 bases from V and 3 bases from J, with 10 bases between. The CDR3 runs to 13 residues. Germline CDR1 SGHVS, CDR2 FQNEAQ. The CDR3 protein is CASSPPAEETQYF. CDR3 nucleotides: TGTGCCAGCAGCCCGCCCGCGGAAGAGACCCAGTACTTC.

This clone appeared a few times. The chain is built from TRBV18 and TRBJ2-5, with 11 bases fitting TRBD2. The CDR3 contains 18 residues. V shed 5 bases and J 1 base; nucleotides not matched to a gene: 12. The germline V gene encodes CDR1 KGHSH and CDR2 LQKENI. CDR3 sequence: CASSKLNYGTSGQETQYF. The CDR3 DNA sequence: TGTGCCAGCTCAAAACTTAACTACGGGACTAGCGGCCAAGAGACCCAGTACTTC.

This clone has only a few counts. The CDR3 here is CASSEIGGDTEAFF. CDR3 bases: TGTGCCAGCAGTGAAATAGGGGGGGACACTGAAGCTTTCTTT. The chain joins TRBV2 to TRBJ1-1, with a weak D call TRBD1 (6 bases). V was trimmed by 2 bases and J by 3 bases, leaving 10 bases between them. CDR1 is SNHLY and CDR2 is FYNNEI in the germline V gene. The length of the CDR3 is 14 residues.

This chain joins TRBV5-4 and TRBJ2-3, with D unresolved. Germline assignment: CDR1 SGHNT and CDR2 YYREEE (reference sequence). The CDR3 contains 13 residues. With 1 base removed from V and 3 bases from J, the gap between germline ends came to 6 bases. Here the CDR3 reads CASSLSNTDTQYF. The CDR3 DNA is TGTGCCAGCAGCTTGTCTAATACAGATACGCAGTATTTT.

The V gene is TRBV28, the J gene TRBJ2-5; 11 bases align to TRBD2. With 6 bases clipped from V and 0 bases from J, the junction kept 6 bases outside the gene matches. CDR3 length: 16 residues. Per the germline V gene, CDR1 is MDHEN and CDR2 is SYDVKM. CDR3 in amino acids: CASRDSSGRYQETQYF. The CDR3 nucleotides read TGTGCCAGCAGAGACTCTAGCGGGAGGTACCAAGAGACCCAGTACTTC.

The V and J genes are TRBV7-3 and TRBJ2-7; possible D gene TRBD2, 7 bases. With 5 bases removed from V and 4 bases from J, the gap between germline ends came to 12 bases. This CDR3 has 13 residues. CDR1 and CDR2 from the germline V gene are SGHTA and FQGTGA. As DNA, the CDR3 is TGTGCCAGCAGCCCAGGGAGGGGGTACGAGCAGTACTTC. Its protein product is CASSPGRGYEQYF.

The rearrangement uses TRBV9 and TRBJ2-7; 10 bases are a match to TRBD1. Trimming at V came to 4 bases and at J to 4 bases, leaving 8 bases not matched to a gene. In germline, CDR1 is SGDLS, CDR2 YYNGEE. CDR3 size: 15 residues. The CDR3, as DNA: TGTGCCAGCAGCTCATCCGGGACAGGGGAATACGAGCAGTACTTC. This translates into CASSSSGTGEYEQYF. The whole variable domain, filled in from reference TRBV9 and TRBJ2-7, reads DSGVTQTPKHLITATGQRVTLRCSPRSGDLSVYWYQQSLDQGLQFLIQYYNGEERAKGNILERFSAQQFPDLHSELNLSSLELGDSALYFCASSSSGTGEYEQYFGPGTRLTVT.

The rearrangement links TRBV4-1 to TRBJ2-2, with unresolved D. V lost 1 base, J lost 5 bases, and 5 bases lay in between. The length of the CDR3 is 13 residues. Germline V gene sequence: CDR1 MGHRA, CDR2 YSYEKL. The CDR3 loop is CASSQAVTGELFF. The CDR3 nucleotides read TGCGCCAGCAGCCAAGCGGTAACCGGGGAGCTGTTTTTT.

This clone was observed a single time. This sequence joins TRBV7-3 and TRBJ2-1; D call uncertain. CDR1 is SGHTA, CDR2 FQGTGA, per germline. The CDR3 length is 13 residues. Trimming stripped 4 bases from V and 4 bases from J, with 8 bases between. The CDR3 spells CASSSDGYNEQFF. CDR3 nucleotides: TGTGCCAGCAGCTCGGACGGATACAATGAGCAGTTCTTC.

CDR3 amino acids: CASSIRLDPEQFF. In DNA form, the CDR3 reads TGTGCCAGCAGCATCCGACTAGACCCTGAGCAGTTCTTC. The gene calls are TRBV7-2 and TRBJ2-1; a weak D match, TRBD2 (6 bases). The germline V gene encodes CDR1 SGHTA and CDR2 FQGNSA. Trimming pared 5 bases from V and 9 bases from J, leaving 14 bases between. This CDR3 has 13 amino acids.

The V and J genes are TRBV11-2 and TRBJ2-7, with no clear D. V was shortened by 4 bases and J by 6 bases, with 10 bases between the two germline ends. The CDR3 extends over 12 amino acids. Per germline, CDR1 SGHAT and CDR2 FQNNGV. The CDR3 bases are TGTGCCAGCAGCTCGGTAGCAGCCGAGCAGTACTTC. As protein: CASSSVAAEQYF. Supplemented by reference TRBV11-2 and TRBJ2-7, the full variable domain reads EAGVAQSPRYKIIEKRQSVAFWCNPISGHATLYWYQQILGQGPKLLIQFQNNGVVDDSQLPKDRFSAERLKGVDSTLKIQPAKLEDSAVYLCASSSVAAEQYFGPGTRLTVT.

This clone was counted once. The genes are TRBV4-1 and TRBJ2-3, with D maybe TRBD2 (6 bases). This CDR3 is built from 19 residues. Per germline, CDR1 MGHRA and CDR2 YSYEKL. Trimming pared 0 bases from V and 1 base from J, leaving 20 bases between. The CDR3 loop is CASSQDPEGLKYGTDTQYF. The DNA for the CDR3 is TGCGCCAGCAGCCAAGACCCGGAGGGCCTTAAGTATGGCACAGATACGCAGTATTTT.

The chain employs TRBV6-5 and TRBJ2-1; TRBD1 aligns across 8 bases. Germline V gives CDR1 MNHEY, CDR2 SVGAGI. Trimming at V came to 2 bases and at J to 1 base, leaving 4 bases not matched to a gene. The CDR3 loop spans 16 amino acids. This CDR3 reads CASSYHDRGSYNEQFF. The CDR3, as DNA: TGTGCCAGCAGTTACCACGACAGGGGTTCCTACAATGAGCAGTTCTTC.

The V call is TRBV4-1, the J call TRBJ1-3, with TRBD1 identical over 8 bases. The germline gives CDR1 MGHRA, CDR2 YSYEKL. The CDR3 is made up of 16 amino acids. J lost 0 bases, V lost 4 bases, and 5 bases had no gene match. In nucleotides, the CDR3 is TGCGCCAGCAGCCCCCCGGACAGGGTCTCTGGAAACACCATATATTTT. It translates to CASSPPDRVSGNTIYF.

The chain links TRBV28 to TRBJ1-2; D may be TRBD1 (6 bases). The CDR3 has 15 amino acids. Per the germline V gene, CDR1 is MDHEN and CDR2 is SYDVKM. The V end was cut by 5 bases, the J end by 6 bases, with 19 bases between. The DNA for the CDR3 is TGTGCCAGCAGTCCGAGTGGGTGGGACAAGAATGGCTACACCTTC. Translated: CASSPSGWDKNGYTF.

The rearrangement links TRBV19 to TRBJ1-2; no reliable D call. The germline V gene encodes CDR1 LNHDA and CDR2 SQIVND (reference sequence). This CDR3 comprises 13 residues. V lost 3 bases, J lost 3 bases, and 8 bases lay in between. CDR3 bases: TGTGCCAGTAGTATTCCGGACCACTATGGCTACACCTTC. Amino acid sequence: CASSIPDHYGYTF.

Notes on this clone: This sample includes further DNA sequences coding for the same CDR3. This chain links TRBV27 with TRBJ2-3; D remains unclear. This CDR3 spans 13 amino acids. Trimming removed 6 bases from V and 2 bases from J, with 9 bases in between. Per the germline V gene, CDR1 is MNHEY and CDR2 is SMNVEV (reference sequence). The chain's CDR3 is CASSLRSTDTQYF. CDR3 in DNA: TGTGCCAGCAGCCTAAGATCCACAGATACGCAGTATTTT.

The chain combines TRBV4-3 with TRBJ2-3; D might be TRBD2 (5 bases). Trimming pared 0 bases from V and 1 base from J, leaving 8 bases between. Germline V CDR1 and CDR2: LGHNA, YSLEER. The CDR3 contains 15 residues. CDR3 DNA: TGCGCCAGCAGCCAAGACCTGGGAGGCACAGATACGCAGTATTTT. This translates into CASSQDLGGTDTQYF.

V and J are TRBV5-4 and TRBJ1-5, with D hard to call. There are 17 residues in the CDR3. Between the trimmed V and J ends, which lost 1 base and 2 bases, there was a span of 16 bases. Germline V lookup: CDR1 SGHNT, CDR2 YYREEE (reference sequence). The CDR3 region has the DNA TGTGCCAGCAGCTTGTTCGAGTGGAGAATGTGCAATCAGCCCCAGCATTTT. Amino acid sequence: CASSLFEWRMCNQPQHF. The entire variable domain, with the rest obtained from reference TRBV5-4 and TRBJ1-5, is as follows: ETGVTQSPTHLIKTRGQQVTLRCSSQSGHNTVSWYQQALGQGPQFIFQYYREEENGRGNFPPRFSGLQFPNYSSELNVNALELDDSALYLCASSLFEWRMCNQPQHFGDGTRLSIL.

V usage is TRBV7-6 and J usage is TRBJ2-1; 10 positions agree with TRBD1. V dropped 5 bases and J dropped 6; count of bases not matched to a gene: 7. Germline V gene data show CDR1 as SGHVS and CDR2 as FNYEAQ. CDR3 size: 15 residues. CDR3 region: CASSLGTGVSNEQFF. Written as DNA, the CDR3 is TGTGCCAGCAGCCTCGGGACAGGGGTTTCCAATGAGCAGTTCTTC.

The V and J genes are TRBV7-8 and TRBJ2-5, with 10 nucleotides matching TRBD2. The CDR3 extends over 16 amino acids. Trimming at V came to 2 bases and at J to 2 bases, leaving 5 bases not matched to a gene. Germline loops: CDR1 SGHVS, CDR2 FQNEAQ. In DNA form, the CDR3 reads TGTGCCAGCAGCTTAAAAGCGGGAGGGCTGCAAGAGACCCAGTACTTC. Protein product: CASSLKAGGLQETQYF.

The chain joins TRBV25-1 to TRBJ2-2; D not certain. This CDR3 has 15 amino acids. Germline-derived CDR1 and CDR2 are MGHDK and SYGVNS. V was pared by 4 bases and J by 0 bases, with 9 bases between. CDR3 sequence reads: CASSVRHTNTGELFF. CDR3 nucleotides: TGTGCCAGCAGTGTTCGTCATACGAACACCGGGGAGCTGTTTTTT.

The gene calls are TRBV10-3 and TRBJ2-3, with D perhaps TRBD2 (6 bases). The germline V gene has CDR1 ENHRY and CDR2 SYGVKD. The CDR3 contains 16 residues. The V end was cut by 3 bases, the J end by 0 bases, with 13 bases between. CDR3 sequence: CAISEFGRGSTDTQYF. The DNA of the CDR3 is TGTGCCATCAGTGAATTCGGGCGGGGTAGCACAGATACGCAGTATTTT.

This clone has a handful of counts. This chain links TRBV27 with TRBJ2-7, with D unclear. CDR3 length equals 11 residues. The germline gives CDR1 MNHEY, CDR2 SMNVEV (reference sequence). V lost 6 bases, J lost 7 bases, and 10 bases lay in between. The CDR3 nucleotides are TGTGCCAGCAGCTCTGTTGGGGAGCAGTACTTC. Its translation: CASSSVGEQYF.

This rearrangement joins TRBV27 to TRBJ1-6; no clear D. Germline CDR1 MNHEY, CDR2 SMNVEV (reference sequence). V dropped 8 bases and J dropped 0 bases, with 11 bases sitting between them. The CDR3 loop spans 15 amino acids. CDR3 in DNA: TGTGCCAGCTCGGGGTTAAGCTCCTATAATTCACCCCTCCACTTT. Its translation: CASSGLSSYNSPLHF.

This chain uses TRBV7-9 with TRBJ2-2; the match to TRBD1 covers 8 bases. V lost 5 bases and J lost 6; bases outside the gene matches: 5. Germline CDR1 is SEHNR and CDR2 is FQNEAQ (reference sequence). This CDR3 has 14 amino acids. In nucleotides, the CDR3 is TGTGCCAGCAGCGGAGGACAGGGTGCCGGGGAGCTGTTTTTT. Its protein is CASSGGQGAGELFF.

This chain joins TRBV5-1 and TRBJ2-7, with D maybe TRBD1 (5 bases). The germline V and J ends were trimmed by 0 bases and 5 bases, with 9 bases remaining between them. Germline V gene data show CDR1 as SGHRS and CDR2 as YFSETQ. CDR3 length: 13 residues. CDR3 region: CASSLVGADEQYF. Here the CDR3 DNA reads TGCGCCAGCAGCTTGGTTGGGGCCGACGAGCAGTACTTC.

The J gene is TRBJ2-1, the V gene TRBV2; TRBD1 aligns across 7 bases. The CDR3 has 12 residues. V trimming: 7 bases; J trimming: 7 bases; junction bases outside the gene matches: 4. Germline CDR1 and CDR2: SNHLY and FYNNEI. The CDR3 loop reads CASMNRGNEQFF. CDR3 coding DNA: TGTGCCAGCATGAACAGGGGAAATGAGCAGTTCTTC. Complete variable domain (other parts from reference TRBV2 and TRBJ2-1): EPEVTQTPSHQVTQMGQEVILRCVPISNHLYFYWYRQILGQKVEFLVSFYNNEISEKSEIFDDQFSVERPDGSNFTLKIRSTKLEDSAMYFCASMNRGNEQFFGPGTRLTVL.

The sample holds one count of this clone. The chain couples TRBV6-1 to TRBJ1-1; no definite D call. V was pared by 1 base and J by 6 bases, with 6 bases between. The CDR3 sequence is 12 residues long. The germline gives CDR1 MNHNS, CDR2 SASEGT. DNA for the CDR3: TGTGCCAGCAGTGAAGGGGTGGCTGAAGCTTTCTTT. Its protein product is CASSEGVAEAFF.

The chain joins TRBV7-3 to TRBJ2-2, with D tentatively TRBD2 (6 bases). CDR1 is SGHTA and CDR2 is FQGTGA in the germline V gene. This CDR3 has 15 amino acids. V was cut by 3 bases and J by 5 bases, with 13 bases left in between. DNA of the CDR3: TGTGCCAGCAGCTTTAACAGCGCGGGGACCGGGGAGCTGTTTTTT. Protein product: CASSFNSAGTGELFF. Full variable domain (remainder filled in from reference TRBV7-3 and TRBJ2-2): GAGVSQTPSNKVTEKGKYVELRCDPISGHTALYWYRQSLGQGPEFLIYFQGTGAADDSGLPNDRFFAVRPEGSVSTLKIQRTERGDSAVYLCASSFNSAGTGELFFGEGSRLTVL.